The present entry profiles one TCR beta chain with its context. The method was immunoSEQ multiplex PCR; TCRdb's version includes in-frame clones alone and lacks a portion of them. The table shows about 94,000 clones, with roughly 93% occurring only once. This CDR3 spans 15 amino acids. Germline lookup yields CDR1 SNHLY and CDR2 FYNNEI. After removal of 8 bases from V and 2 bases from J, the junction contained 6 bases not matched to a gene. This record comes from a study of T cell changes during pregnancy in multiple sclerosis. This chain joins TRBV2 and TRBJ2-3; 11 bases agree with TRBD2. Here the sequenced sample was peripheral blood, taken in the third trimester of pregnancy. The TCR sequence derives from a female donor with multiple sclerosis, enrolled in a pregnancy study. CDR3 nucleotides: TGTGCCAGCCAGACTAGCGGGGCCCTCACAGATACGCAGTATTTT. This codes for CASQTSGALTDTQYF.